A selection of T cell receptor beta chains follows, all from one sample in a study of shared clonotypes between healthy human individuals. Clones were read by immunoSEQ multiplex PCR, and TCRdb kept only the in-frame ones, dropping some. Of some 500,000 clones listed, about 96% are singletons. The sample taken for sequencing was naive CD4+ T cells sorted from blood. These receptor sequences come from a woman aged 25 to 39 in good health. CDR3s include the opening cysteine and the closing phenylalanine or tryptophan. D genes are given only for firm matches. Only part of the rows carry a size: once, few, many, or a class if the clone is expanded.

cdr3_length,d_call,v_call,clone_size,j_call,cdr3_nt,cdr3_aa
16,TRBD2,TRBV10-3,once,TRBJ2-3,TGTGCCATCAGTGGGTACGAGCGGGGGAGCACAGATACGCAGTATTTT,CAISGYERGSTDTQYF
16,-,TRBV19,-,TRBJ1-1,TGTGCCAGTAGTATAACGGGGGGGGCGCCGGACACTGAAGCTTTCTTT,CASSITGGAPDTEAFF
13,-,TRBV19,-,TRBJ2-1,TGTGCCAGTAGTATAAATGGGGGCAATGAGCAGTTCTTC,CASSINGGNEQFF
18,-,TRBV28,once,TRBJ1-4,TGTGCCAGCAGTTTAAAAGGCGAAGGTCGAGGGTTAAGGGAAAAACTGTTTTTT,CASSLKGEGRGLREKLFF
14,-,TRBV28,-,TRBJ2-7,TGTGCCAGCAGTTCTCAGCCGAGCTCCTACGAGCAGTACTTC,CASSSQPSSYEQYF
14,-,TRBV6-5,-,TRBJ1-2,TGTGCCAGCAGTTTGGGTTGGCAGGGGTTGGGTGCCACCTTC,CASSLGWQGLGATF
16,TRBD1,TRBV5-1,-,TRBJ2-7,TGCGCCAGCAGCTTTCGGGGACAGGGGGCGTCCCACGAGCAGTACTTC,CASSFRGQGASHEQYF
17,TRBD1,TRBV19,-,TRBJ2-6,TGTGCCAGTAGTATAGGACAGGGGAAGCCTGGGGCCAACGTCCTGACTTTC,CASSIGQGKPGANVLTF
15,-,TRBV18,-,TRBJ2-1,TGTGCCAGCTTCCCCGACGGACCACCCCACAATGAGCAGTTCTTC,CASFPDGPPHNEQFF
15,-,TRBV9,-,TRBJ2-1,TGTGCCAGCAGCGTAGAGTCGGGACCCGGCAATGAGCAGTTCTTC,CASSVESGPGNEQFF